The rows below give T cell receptor beta chains drawn from one sample of a study of control samples from healthy donors and cancer patients. The data were produced by immunoSEQ multiplex PCR, yet TCRdb's version contains in-frame clones alone and is incomplete. The sample has 85,000 to 100,000 clones, just over 90% seen once. The sample was blood. The source is a man aged 18 to 35 in good health. The CDR3 runs from the conserved cysteine through the conserved F or W. The D gene is left open where the match is weak. Clone size is given for some rows only: seen once, a few or many times, or a class if the clone is expanded.

d_call,j_call,clone_size,v_call,cdr3_nt,cdr3_aa
-,TRBJ1-5,-,TRBV3-1/TRBV3-2,TGTGCCAGCAGCCAAGGCAGTAGCAATCAGCCCCAGCATTTT,CASSQGSSNQPQHF
TRBD2,TRBJ2-1,-,TRBV29-1,TGCAGCGTAAGTAGCGGGAGTAAGGGTGAGCAGTTCTTC,CSVSSGSKGEQFF
-,TRBJ2-7,-,TRBV7-2,TGTGCCAGCAGCTTAGTAAGTGAGCAGTACTTC,CASSLVSEQYF
TRBD2,TRBJ2-3,-,TRBV6-2/TRBV6-3,TGTGCCAGCAGTTACGGACAGGGACTAGCGGGCACAGATACGCAGTATTTT,CASSYGQGLAGTDTQYF
TRBD1,TRBJ1-5,-,TRBV27,TGTGCCAGCAGTTTAGACAGGGGCGCGAGACAGCCCCAGCATTTT,CASSLDRGARQPQHF
-,TRBJ1-2,-,TRBV9,TGTGCCAGCAGCGTAGCCACAGGGTATGGCTACACCTTC,CASSVATGYGYTF
-,TRBJ2-2,-,TRBV10-1,TGCGCCAGCAGTGAGTCGGGCGTCGGGGAGCTGTTTTTT,CASSESGVGELFF
-,TRBJ1-2,-,TRBV5-6,TGTGCCAGCAGCTTGGCCCGGTTCCAGACTAACTATGGCTACACCTTC,CASSLARFQTNYGYTF
-,TRBJ2-6,-,TRBV6-5,TGTGCCAGCAGTTACGCCAGCTCTGGGGCCAACGTCCTGACTTTC,CASSYASSGANVLTF
TRBD2,TRBJ2-3,-,TRBV5-5,TGTGCCAGCAGCTTGTTTTCTCAGCGGGAGCCCACAGATACGCAGTATTTT,CASSLFSQREPTDTQYF
TRBD1,TRBJ2-2,-,TRBV3-1/TRBV3-2,TGTGCCAGCAGCCCGAAGATTCACAGGGGGCTGAACACCGGGGAGCTGTTTTTT,CASSPKIHRGLNTGELFF
-,TRBJ1-2,-,TRBV19,TGTGCCAGTAGTCGTCTTGGGGCCACTTATGGCTACACCTTC,CASSRLGATYGYTF
-,TRBJ2-7,-,TRBV11-2,TGTGCCAGCAGCTGGGGCGGGGCAGCCTACGAGCAGTACTTC,CASSWGGAAYEQYF
-,TRBJ1-3,-,TRBV11-1,TGTGCCAGCAGTATACAGGCGAGCTCTGGAAACACCATATATTTT,CASSIQASSGNTIYF
TRBD2,TRBJ2-3,-,TRBV28,TGTGCCAGCTGGGCTAGCGGGAGGGCAGATACGCAGTATTTT,CASWASGRADTQYF
TRBD1,TRBJ1-3,-,TRBV18,TGTGCCAGCTCACCCGGACAGGGTTCGGATTCTGGAAACACCATATATTTT,CASSPGQGSDSGNTIYF
-,TRBJ1-4,-,TRBV13,TGTGCCAGCAGCTTAGCGGCGGGGATTCCAGCTAATGAAAAACTGTTTTTT,CASSLAAGIPANEKLFF
-,TRBJ1-1,-,TRBV19,TGTGCCAGCTCAGTTGCGAACACTGAAGCTTTCTTT,CASSVANTEAFF
-,TRBJ1-2,-,TRBV12-3/TRBV12-4,TGTGCCAGCAGTCTTCGAGGGCCCTATGGCTACACCTTC,CASSLRGPYGYTF
TRBD1,TRBJ2-1,-,TRBV10-3,TGTGCCATCAGTGATACAAGCGCGGGACAGGGTAGGAGTGAGCAGTTCTTC,CAISDTSAGQGRSEQFF
-,TRBJ1-3,-,TRBV7-2,TGTGCCAGCAGCTTAGCAGGGGGTGGAAACACCATATATTTT,CASSLAGGGNTIYF
-,TRBJ1-2,-,TRBV5-5,TGTGCCAGCAGCTTGGTGCAGGAGATTAACTATGGCTACACCTTC,CASSLVQEINYGYTF
-,TRBJ1-1,-,TRBV3-1/TRBV3-2,TGTGCCAGCAGCCAAGGTCCCTGGGTCACTGAAGCTTTCTTT,CASSQGPWVTEAFF
TRBD1,TRBJ2-4,-,TRBV3-1/TRBV3-2,TGTGCCAGCAGCTTCCGACAGGGGACCAAAAACATTCAGTACTTC,CASSFRQGTKNIQYF
-,TRBJ1-1,-,TRBV4-1,TGCGCCAGCACCCCGGAACCGTATATGATCACTGAAGCTTTCTTT,CASTPEPYMITEAFF
-,TRBJ2-1,-,TRBV6-4,TGTGCCAGCAGTGAGGAAGCTGAGAGAATTGAGCAGTTCTTC,CASSEEAERIEQFF
-,TRBJ2-1,-,TRBV6-1,TGTGCCAGCAGTGAAGGGCCCTTTTACAATGAGCAGTTCTTC,CASSEGPFYNEQFF
-,TRBJ1-1,-,TRBV27,TGTGCCAGCAGTTTGGGGACTCTCACTGAAGCTTTCTTT,CASSLGTLTEAFF
TRBD2,TRBJ2-7,many,TRBV6-5,TGTGCCAGCAGAGCACCGGGACTAGCGGGCGAGCAGTACTTC,CASRAPGLAGEQYF
TRBD1,TRBJ1-5,-,TRBV29-1,TGCAGCGTATCCGGGACAGGGGGCTCGGGTCAGCCCCAGCATTTT,CSVSGTGGSGQPQHF
-,TRBJ1-1,-,TRBV18,TGTGCCAGCTCATTGAGAGGAGGGCGGAACACTGAAGCTTTCTTT,CASSLRGGRNTEAFF
TRBD2,TRBJ2-7,few,TRBV6-5,TGTGCCAGCAGTACCGGGACTAGCGGCACCTACGAGCAGTACTTC,CASSTGTSGTYEQYF
TRBD1,TRBJ1-4,-,TRBV5-5,TGTGCCAGCAGCCGGGGAGAGGGGGCTGAAAAACTGTTTTTT,CASSRGEGAEKLFF
TRBD1,TRBJ2-7,few,TRBV7-9,TGTGCCAGCAGCACAGGACAGGGGGGCTACGAGCAGTACTTC,CASSTGQGGYEQYF
TRBD2,TRBJ2-7,once,TRBV7-9,TGTGCCAGCAGCTCCCCTTCGGGTAGCGGGGGGCGACCCTACGAGCAGTACTTC,CASSSPSGSGGRPYEQYF
-,TRBJ2-7,-,TRBV2,TGTGCCAGCAGTGGTGACAGGTCCTACGAGCAGTACTTC,CASSGDRSYEQYF
-,TRBJ1-1,-,TRBV10-3,TGTGCCATCAGTGATGGGGAGAGAACTGAAGCTTTCTTT,CAISDGERTEAFF
-,TRBJ2-1,few,TRBV5-1,TGCGCCAGCAGCCGGGACGTTTACAATGAGCAGTTCTTC,CASSRDVYNEQFF
TRBD1,TRBJ2-7,-,TRBV5-6,TGTGCCAGCAGCACCTGGACAGGCGAGCAGTACTTC,CASSTWTGEQYF
TRBD1,TRBJ1-2,-,TRBV7-3,TGTGCCAGCAGCCTCGGGACAGCGCTTAACTATGGCTACACCTTC,CASSLGTALNYGYTF
-,TRBJ1-2,-,TRBV5-1,TGCGCCAGCAGCTTGGTAGGGGTTGGCTACACCTTC,CASSLVGVGYTF
-,TRBJ1-1,once,TRBV5-1,TGCGCCAGCAGCCGCGGTGGTGAAGCTTTCTTT,CASSRGGEAFF
-,TRBJ1-4,-,TRBV4-1,TGCGCCAGTCGAGACAGCTTACGGGAAAAACTGTTTTTT,CASRDSLREKLFF
-,TRBJ2-1,-,TRBV7-2,TGTGCCAGCAGCTTATCCCGAGGTAGCGGTAACAATGAGCAGTTCTTC,CASSLSRGSGNNEQFF
-,TRBJ2-7,once,TRBV3-1/TRBV3-2,TGTGCCAGCAGCCAAATCCACGCTCAGGGGGAGCAGTACTTC,CASSQIHAQGEQYF
TRBD1,TRBJ2-5,-,TRBV29-1,TGCAGCGTTGGGGGACAGGGGGCGAAGACCCAGTACTTC,CSVGGQGAKTQYF